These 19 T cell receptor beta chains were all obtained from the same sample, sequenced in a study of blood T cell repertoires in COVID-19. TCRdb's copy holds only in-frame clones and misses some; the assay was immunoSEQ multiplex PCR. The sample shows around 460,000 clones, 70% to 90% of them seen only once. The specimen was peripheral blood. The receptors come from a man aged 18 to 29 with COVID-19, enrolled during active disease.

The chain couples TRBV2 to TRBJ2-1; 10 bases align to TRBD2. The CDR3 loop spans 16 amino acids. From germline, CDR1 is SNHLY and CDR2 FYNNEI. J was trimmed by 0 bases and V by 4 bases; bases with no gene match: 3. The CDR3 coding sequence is TGTGCCAGCAGTGCTTCTAGCGGGAGCTCCTACAATGAGCAGTTCTTC. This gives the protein CASSASSGSSYNEQFF.

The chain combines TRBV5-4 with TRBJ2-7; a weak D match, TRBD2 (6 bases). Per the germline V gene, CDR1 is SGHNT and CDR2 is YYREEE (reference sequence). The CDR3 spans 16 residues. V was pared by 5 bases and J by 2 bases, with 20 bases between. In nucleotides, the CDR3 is TGTGCCAGCAGGCCTTGGAGCCGGGACTTAACCTACGAGCAGTACTTC. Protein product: CASRPWSRDLTYEQYF.

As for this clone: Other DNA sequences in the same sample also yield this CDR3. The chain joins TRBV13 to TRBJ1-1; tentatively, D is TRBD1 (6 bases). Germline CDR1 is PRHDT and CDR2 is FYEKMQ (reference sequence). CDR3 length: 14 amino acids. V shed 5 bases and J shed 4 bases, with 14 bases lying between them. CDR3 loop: CASSTQGRGTEAFF. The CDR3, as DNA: TGTGCCAGCAGCACACAGGGTAGAGGCACTGAAGCTTTCTTT. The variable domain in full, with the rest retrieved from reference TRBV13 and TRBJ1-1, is AAGVIQSPRHLIKEKRETATLKCYPIPRHDTVYWYQQGPGQDPQFLISFYEKMQSDKGSIPDRFSAQQFSDYHSELNMSSLELGDSALYFCASSTQGRGTEAFFGQGTRLTVV.

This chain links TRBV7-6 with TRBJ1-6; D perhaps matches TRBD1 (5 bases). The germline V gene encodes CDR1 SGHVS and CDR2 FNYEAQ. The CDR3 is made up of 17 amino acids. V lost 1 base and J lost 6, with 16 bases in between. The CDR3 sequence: CASSLGAGGSGNSPLHF. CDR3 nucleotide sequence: TGTGCCAGCAGCTTAGGGGCGGGGGGATCTGGTAATTCACCCCTCCACTTT.

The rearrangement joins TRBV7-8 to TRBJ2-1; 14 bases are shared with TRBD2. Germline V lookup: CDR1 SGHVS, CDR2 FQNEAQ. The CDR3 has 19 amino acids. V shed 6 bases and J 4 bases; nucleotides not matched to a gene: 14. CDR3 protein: CASRVSGTSGRVRYNEQFF. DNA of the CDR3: TGTGCCAGCAGGGTTTCCGGGACTAGCGGGAGAGTACGATACAATGAGCAGTTCTTC. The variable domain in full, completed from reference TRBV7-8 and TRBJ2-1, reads GAGVSQSPRYKVAKRGQDVALRCDPISGHVSLFWYQQALGQGPEFLTYFQNEAQLDKSGLPSDRFFAERPEGSVSTLKIQRTQQEDSAVYLCASRVSGTSGRVRYNEQFFGPGTRLTVL.

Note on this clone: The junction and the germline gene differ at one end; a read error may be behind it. The CDR3 protein is CASSSRQGTHF. The CDR3, as DNA: TGTGCCAGCAGTTCACGACAGGGAACCCATTTT. The chain joins TRBV2 to TRBJ2-3; 7 positions match TRBD1. Germline CDR1 SNHLY, CDR2 FYNNEI. The CDR3 is 11 amino acids.

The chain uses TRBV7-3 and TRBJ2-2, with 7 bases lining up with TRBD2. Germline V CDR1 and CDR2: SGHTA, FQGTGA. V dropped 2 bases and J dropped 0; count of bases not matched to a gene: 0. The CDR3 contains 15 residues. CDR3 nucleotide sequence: TGTGCCAGCAGCTTAGGGGGGGCGAACACCGGGGAGCTGTTTTTT. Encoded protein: CASSLGGANTGELFF.

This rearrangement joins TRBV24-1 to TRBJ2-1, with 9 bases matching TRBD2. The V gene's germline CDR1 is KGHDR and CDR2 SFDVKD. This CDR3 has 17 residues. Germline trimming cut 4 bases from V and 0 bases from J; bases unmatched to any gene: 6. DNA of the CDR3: TGTGCCACCAGTGAGCCTAGCGGGATTAGCTCCTACAATGAGCAGTTCTTC. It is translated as CATSEPSGISSYNEQFF.

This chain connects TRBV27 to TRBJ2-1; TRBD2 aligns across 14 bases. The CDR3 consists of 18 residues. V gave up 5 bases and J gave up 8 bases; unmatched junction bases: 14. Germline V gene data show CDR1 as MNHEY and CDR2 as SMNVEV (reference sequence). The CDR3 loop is CASSGGLAGVRGGDEQFF. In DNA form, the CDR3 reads TGTGCCAGCAGTGGGGGACTAGCGGGAGTAAGGGGTGGAGATGAGCAGTTCTTC.

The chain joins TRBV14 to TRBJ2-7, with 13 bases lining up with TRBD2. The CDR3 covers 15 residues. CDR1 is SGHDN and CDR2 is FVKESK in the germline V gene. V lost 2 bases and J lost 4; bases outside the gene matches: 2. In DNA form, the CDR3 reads TGTGCCAGCAGCCAACGGACTAGCGGGAGATACGAGCAGTACTTC. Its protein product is CASSQRTSGRYEQYF.

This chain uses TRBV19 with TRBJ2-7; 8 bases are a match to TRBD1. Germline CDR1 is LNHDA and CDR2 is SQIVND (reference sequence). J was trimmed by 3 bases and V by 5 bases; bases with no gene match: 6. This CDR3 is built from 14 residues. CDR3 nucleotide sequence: TGTGCCAGTAGTTCCACCGACAGGGGCTACGAGCAGTACTTC. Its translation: CASSSTDRGYEQYF.

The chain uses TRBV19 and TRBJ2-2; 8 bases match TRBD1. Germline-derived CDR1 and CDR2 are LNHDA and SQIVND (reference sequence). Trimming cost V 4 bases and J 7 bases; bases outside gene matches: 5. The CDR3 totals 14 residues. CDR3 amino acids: CASSRGQAGGELFF. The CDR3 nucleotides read TGTGCCAGTAGTAGGGGACAGGCTGGCGGGGAGCTGTTTTTT.

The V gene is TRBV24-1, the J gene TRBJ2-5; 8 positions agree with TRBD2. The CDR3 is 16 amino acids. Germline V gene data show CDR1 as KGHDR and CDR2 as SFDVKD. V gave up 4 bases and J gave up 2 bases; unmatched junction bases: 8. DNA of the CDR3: TGTGCCACCAGTGACACTAGCGGAGCAGGACAAGAGACCCAGTACTTC. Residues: CATSDTSGAGQETQYF.

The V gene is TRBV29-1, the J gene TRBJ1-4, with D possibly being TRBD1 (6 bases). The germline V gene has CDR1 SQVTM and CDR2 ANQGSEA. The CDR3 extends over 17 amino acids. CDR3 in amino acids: CRSGAGEKNATNEKLFF. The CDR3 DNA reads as TGCAGATCCGGTGCAGGGGAGAAAAATGCAACTAATGAAAAACTGTTTTTT.

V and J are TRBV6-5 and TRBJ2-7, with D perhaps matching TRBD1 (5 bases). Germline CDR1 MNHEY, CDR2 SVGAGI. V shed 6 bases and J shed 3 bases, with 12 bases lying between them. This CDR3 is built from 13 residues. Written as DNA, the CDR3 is TGTGCCAGCAGCGTTGACAGCTTCTACGAGCAGTACTTC. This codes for CASSVDSFYEQYF.

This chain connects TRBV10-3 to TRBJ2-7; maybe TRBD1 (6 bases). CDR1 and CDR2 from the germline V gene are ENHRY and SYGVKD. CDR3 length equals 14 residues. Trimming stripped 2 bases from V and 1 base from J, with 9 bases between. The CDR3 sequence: CAISEPDRSYEQYF. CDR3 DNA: TGTGCCATCAGTGAGCCGGACAGATCCTACGAGCAGTACTTC.

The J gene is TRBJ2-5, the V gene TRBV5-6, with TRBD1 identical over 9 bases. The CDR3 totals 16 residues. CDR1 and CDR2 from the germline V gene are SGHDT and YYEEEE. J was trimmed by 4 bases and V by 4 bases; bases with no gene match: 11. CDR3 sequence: CASSPDVGTGLETQYF. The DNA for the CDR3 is TGTGCCAGCAGCCCAGATGTAGGGACAGGGTTAGAGACCCAGTACTTC. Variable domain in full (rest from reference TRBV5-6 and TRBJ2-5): DAGVTQSPTHLIKTRGQQVTLRCSPKSGHDTVSWYQQALGQGPQFIFQYYEEEERQRGNFPDRFSGHQFPNYSSELNVNALLLGDSALYLCASSPDVGTGLETQYFGPGTRLLVL.

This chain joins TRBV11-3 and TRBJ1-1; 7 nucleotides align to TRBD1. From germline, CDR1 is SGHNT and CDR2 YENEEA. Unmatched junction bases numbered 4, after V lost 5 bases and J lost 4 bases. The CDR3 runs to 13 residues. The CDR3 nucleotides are TGTGCCAGCAGCCACGACAGGGTCACTGAAGCTTTCTTT. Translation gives CASSHDRVTEAFF.

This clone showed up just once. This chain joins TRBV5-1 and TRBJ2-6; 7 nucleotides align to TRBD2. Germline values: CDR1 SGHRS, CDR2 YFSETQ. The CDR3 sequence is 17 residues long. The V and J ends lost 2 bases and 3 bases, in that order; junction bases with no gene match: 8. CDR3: CASSFGGSGVGANVLTF. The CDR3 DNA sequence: TGCGCCAGCAGCTTCGGGGGAAGCGGGGTTGGGGCCAACGTCCTGACTTTC.